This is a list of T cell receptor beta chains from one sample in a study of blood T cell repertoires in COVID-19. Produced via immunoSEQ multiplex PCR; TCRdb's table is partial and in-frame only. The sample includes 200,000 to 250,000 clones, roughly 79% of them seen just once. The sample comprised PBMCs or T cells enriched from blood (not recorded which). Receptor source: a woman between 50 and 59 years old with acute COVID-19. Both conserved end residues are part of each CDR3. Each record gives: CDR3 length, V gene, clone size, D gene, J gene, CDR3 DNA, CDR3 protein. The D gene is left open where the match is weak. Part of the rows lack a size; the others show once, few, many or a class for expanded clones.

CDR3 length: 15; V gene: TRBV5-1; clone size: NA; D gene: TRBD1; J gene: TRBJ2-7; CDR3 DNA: TGCGCCAGCAGCTTGGCCGCCGGGACAGCCTACGAGCAGTACTTC; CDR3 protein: CASSLAAGTAYEQYF
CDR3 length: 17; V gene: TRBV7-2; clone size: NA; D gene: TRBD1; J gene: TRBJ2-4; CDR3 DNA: TGTGCCAGCAGCACCGGGACAGGGGGCAAATCCAAAAACATTCAGTACTTC; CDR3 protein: CASSTGTGGKSKNIQYF
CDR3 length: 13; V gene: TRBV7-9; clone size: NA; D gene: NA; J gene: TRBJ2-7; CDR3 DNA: TGTGCCAGCAGCTTATCGTTTCCCTACGAGCAGTACTTC; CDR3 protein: CASSLSFPYEQYF
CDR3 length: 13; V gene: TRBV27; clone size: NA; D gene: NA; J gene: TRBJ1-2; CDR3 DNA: TGTGCCAGCAGTTGGACAGCCATGTATGGCTACACCTTC; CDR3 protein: CASSWTAMYGYTF
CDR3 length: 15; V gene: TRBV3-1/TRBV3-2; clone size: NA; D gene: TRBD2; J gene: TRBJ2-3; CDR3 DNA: TGTGCCAGCAGCTCCCTAGCGGGATGGGCCGATACGCAGTATTTT; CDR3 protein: CASSSLAGWADTQYF
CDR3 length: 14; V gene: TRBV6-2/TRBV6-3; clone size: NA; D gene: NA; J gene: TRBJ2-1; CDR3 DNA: TGTGCCAGCAGTTACTCTGAACTCTCGGTTTCTGAGTTCTTC; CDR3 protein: CASSYSELSVSEFF
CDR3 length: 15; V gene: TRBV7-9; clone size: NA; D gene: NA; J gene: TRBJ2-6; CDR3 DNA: TGTGCCAGCAGCGCGGTGACTCTTGGGTCCAACGTCCTGACTTTC; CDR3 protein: CASSAVTLGSNVLTF
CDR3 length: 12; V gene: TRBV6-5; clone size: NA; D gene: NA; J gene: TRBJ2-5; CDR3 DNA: TGTGCCAGCGGAGGGACGTGGGAGACCCAGTACTTC; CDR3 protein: CASGGTWETQYF
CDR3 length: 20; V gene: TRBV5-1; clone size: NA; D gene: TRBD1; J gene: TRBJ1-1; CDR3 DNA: TGCGCCAGCAGCTTAGCCAAAAGAAACAGGGGCGAAGCCGTAAACACTGAAGCTTTCTTT; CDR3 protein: CASSLAKRNRGEAVNTEAFF
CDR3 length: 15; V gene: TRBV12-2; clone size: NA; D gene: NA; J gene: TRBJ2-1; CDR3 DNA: TGTGCAAGTCGCTTAGCTCGCGGGAGAAACAATGAGCAGTTCTTC; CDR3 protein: CASRLARGRNNEQFF
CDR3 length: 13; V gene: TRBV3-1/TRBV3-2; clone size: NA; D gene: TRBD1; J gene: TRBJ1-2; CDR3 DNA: TGTGCCAGCAGGGGGACAGGGCTCTATGGCTACACCTTC; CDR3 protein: CASRGTGLYGYTF
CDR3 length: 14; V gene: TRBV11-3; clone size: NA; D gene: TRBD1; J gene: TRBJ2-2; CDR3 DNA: TGTGCCAGCAGCTCCCGACAGGGGCCCGGGGAGCTGTTTTTT; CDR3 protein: CASSSRQGPGELFF
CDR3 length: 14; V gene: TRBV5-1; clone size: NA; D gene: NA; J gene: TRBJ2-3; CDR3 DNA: TGCGCCAGCAGCTTCGGGGATGGGGCAGATACGCAGTATTTT; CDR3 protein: CASSFGDGADTQYF
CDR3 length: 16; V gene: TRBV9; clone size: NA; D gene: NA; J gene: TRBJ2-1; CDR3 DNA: TGTGCCAGCAGCGTAGAATTGCAGGGGACAAACAATGAGCAGTTCTTC; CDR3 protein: CASSVELQGTNNEQFF
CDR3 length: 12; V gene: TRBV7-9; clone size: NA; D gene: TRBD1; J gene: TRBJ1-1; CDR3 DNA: TGTGCCAGCAGCTTAGAGGACAGGGAAGCTTTCTTT; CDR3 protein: CASSLEDREAFF
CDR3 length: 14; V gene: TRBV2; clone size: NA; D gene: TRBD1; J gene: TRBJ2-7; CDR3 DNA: TGTGCCAGCAAAGGACAGGTGCCGATTAGCGAGCAGTACTTC; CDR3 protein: CASKGQVPISEQYF
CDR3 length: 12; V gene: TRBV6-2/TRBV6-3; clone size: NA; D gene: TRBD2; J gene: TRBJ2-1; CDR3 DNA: TGTGCCAGCAGTTCACTAGCGGGGGAGCAGTTCTTC; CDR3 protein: CASSSLAGEQFF
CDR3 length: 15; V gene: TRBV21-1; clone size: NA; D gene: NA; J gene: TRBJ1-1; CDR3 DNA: TGTGCCAGCAGCCGGGACAGGGTGTTGAACACTGAAGCTTTCTTT; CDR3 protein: CASSRDRVLNTEAFF
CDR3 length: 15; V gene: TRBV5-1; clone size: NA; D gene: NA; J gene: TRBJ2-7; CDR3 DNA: TGCGCCAGCAGGGAGGGACCGACGACTACCTACGAGCAGTACTTC; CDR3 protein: CASREGPTTTYEQYF
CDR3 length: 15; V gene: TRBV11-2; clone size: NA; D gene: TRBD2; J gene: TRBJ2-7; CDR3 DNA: TGTGCCAGCAGCTTAGAGGTTAGCGGGGTCTACGAGCAGTACTTC; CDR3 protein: CASSLEVSGVYEQYF
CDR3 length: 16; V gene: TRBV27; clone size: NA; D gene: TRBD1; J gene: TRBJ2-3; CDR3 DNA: TGTGCCAGCAGTTTAAGGACAGGTAGGAGCACAGATACGCAGTATTTT; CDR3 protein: CASSLRTGRSTDTQYF
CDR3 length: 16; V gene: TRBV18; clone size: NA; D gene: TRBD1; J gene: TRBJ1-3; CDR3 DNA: TGTGCCAGCTCACCACCACAGGGGGCAGGTGGAAACACCATATATTTT; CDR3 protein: CASSPPQGAGGNTIYF
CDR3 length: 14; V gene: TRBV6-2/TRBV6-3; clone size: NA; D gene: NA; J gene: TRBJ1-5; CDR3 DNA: TGTGCCAGCAGTTACCAGGTCGCCAATCAGCCCCAGCATTTT; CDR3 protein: CASSYQVANQPQHF
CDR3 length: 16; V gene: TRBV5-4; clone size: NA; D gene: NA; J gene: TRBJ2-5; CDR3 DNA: TGTGCCAGCAGCTTGGTAGGGCTAGCGCAACAAGAGACCCAGTACTTC; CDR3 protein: CASSLVGLAQQETQYF
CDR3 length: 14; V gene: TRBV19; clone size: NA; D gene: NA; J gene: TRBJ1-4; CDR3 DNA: TGTGCCAGTACCCTAGAGACGGCTAGTGAAAAACTGTTTTTT; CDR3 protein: CASTLETASEKLFF
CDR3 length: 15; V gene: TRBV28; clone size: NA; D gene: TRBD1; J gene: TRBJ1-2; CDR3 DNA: TGTGCCCTCACCGGGGCAGGGGGCGAAGGCTATGGCTACACCTTC; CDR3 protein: CALTGAGGEGYGYTF
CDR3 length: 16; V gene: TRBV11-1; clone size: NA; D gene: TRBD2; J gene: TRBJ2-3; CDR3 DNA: TGTGCCAGCAGCCTGACGGGGGGACCAAGCACAGATACGCAGTATTTT; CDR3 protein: CASSLTGGPSTDTQYF
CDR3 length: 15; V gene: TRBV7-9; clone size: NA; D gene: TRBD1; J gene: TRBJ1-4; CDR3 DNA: TGTGCCAGCAGCGCCCAAACAGGGGGAGGTGAAAAACTGTTTTTT; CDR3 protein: CASSAQTGGGEKLFF
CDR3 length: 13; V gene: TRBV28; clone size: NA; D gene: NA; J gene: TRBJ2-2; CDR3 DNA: TGTGCCAGCGATCAGGCTAACACCGGGGAGCTGTTTTTT; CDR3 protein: CASDQANTGELFF
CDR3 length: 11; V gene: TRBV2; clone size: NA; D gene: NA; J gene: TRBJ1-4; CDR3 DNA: TGTGCCAGCAACCTACGTGAAAAACTGTTTTTT; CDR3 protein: CASNLREKLFF
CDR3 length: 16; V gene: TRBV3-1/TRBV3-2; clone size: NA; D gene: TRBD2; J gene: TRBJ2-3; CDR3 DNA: TGTGCCAGCAGCCAAGACATCGCGGGGGGCACAGATACGCAGTATTTT; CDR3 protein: CASSQDIAGGTDTQYF
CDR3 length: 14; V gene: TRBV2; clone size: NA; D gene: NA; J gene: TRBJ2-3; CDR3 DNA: TGTGCCAGCAGTAACCAGCGCTCCACAGATACGCAGTATTTT; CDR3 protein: CASSNQRSTDTQYF
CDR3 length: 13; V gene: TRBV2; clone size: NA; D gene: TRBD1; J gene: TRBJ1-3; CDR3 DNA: TGTGCCAGAGGACAGGGATCTGGAAACACCATATATTTT; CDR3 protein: CARGQGSGNTIYF
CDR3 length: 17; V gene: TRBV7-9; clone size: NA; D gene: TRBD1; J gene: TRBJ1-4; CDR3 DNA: TGTGCCAGCAGCTTAGAGATACTGGGGACAGGAAATGAAAAACTGTTTTTT; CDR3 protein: CASSLEILGTGNEKLFF
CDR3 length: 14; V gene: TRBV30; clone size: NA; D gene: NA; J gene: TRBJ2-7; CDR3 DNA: TGTGCCTGGAGTGTATACCGGGAAGACTACGAGCAGTACTTC; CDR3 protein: CAWSVYREDYEQYF
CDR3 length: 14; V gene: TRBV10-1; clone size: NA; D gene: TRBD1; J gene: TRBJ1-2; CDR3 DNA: TGCGCCAGGGGACAGCCAACCGGTAACTATGGCTACACCTTC; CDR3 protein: CARGQPTGNYGYTF
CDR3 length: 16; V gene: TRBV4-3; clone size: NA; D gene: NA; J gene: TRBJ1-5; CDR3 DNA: TGCGCCAGCAGCCAAGATGCGGCAGGGGCCCTAGGGCCCCAGCATTTT; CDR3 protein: CASSQDAAGALGPQHF
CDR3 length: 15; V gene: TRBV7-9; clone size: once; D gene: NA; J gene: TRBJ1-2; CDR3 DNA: TGTGCCAGCAGCTTAGATATAGATACTAACTATGGCTACACCTTC; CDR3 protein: CASSLDIDTNYGYTF
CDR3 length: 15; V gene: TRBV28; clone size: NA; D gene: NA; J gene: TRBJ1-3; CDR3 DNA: TGTGCCAGCTCATTCCGGGGAGGTGGTGGAAACACCATATATTTT; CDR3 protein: CASSFRGGGGNTIYF
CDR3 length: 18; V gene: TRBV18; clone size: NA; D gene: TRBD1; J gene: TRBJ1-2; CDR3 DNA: TGTGCCAGCTCACTATTAGTTGGGACAGCCACTTCTAACTATGGCTACACCTTC; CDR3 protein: CASSLLVGTATSNYGYTF
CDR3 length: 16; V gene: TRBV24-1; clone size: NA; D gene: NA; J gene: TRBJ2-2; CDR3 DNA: TGTGCCACCAGTGATCCAACCCCCGACAGCACCGGGGAGCTGTTTTTT; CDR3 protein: CATSDPTPDSTGELFF
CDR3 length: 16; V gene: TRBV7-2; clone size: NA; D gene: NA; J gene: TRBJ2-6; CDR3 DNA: TGTGCCAGCAGCTTAACCGCTAGCTCTGGGGCCAACGTCCTGACTTTC; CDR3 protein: CASSLTASSGANVLTF
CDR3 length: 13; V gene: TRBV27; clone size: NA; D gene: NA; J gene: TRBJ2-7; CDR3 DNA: TGTGCCAGCAGTTTATCCGGAGCCTACGAGCAGTACTTC; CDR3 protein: CASSLSGAYEQYF
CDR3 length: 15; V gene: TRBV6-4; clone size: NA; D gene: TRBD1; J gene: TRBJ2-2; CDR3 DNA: TGTGCCAGCAGACCAGGGGGCACAGTCACCGGGGAGCTGTTTTTT; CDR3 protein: CASRPGGTVTGELFF
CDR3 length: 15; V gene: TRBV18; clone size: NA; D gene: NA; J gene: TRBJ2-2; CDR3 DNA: TGTGCCAGCTCAGTTCTTCTCCCAGACACCGGGGAGCTGTTTTTT; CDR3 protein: CASSVLLPDTGELFF
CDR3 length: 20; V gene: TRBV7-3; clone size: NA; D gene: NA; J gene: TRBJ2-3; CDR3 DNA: TGTGCCAGCAGCTTAACTGGAGGCGTTGGCGGGCGCTCGCCCACAGATACGCAGTATTTT; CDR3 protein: CASSLTGGVGGRSPTDTQYF
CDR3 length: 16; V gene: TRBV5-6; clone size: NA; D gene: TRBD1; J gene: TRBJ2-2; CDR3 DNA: TGTGCCAGCAGCTCGGACAGGGGGCTAGGCACCGGGGAGCTGTTTTTT; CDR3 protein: CASSSDRGLGTGELFF
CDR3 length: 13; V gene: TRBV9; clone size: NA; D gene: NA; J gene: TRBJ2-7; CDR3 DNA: TGTGCCAGCAGCGTAGATGGCGCGACAGAGCAGTACTTC; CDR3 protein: CASSVDGATEQYF
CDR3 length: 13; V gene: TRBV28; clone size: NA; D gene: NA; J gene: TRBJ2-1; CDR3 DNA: TGTGCCAGCAGTCGGCAGGGGCGGGATGAGCAGTTCTTC; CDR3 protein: CASSRQGRDEQFF
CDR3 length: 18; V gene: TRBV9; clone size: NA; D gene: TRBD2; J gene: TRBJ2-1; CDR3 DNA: TGTGCCAGCAGCTTTGCTAGCGGGAGAGGGGGCTCCTACAATGAGCAGTTCTTC; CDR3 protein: CASSFASGRGGSYNEQFF
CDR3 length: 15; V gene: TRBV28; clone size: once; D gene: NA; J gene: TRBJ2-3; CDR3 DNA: TGTGCCAGCAGAGGCGGGACTCCTAGCACAGATACGCAGTATTTT; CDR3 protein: CASRGGTPSTDTQYF
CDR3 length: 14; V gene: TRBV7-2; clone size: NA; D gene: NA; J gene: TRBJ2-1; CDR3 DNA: TGTGCCAGCAGCTTAGCTACAGGTAACAATGAGCAGTTCTTC; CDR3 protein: CASSLATGNNEQFF
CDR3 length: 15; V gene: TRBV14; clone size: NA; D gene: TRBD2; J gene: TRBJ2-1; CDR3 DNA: TGTGCCAGCAGCCAACAGACTAGCGGGAGGGCCGGTCAGTTCTTC; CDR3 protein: CASSQQTSGRAGQFF
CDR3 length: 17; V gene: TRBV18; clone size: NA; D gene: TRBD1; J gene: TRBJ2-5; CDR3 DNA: TGTGCCAGCTCCCCGACCCCGATCGGACAGGGGACGGAGACCCAGTACTTC; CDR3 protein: CASSPTPIGQGTETQYF
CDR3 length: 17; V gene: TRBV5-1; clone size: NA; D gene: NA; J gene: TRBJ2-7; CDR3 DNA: TGCGCCAGCAGCTTGAACCGCGGGGGCACTAAGGGGTACGAGCAGTACTTC; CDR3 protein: CASSLNRGGTKGYEQYF
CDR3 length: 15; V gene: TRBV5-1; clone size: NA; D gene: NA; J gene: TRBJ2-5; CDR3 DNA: TGCGCCAGCAGCCGGTGGGCCCCGTACCAAGAGACCCAGTACTTC; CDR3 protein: CASSRWAPYQETQYF